The present entry profiles one T cell receptor beta chain with its context. Which antigen it targets is not known. No base-level quality is on record; no much larger clone is a single base apart. The collaborating institutions used their own protocols to collect whole blood in K2EDTA tubes. For TCRbeta analysis, collaborators shipped samples as frozen whole blood, isolated PBMCs, or DNA extracted from either of those sample types. Counted from cysteine to phenylalanine, this CDR3 has 12 amino acids. Solely the CDR3 DNA is kept, with 36 bases framed from the first base. From the germline V gene (reference sequence), CDR1 is MNHNY and CDR2 is SVGAGI. V is pruned by 7 bases and J by 9 bases, leaving 4 bases of the junction without a gene match. The data were obtained in a study of blood T cell repertoires in COVID-19 (dated by TCRdb to the early 2020s). Regarding the research as a whole: Collaborator samples came from the United States, Italy and Spain and covered acute and convalescent phases of COVID-19. Deeply sampled blood TCRbeta repertoires from subjects exposed to, actively infected with, or recovered from COVID-19 were included in the dataset. Where HLA class I and class II types were available, the types were taken from metadata supplied by the sample provider, not from assay-based typing. A freely available public database, intended as a resource for researchers studying the immune response to SARS-CoV-2, is where the repertoires were released. Sample metadata almost always included a de-identified subject ID, COVID-19 status, age in years and sex. The prospective study material was composed of cDNA or gDNA derived from T cells, B-cell-depleted T cells, or PBMCs. The samples were drawn from two sources: the first 160 participants of the ongoing ImmuneRACE study, and 1,200 or so subjects contributed by 6 global collaborators.

Summary of the overall study and its limitations: How much clinical and demographic metadata was included differed by source and by participant, and the metadata was provided uncurated.

The immunoSEQ Assay, a bias-controlled multiplex PCR, was used to amplify TCRbeta CDR3 regions from genomic DNA. From the authors' description of their analysis: The number of nucleated cells in each sample was estimated from the amplification of reference gene primers within the assay. To quantify the absolute abundance of each unique TCRbeta CDR3 rearrangement, sequence reads were collapsed and filtered. For each sample, productive Simpson clonality was calculated as the square root of Simpson's diversity index across productive rearrangements. The source is immuneACCESS, and TCRdb retained only in-frame sequences with V and J called. Part of the clones is not carried over; for the studies checked, unresolved V genes explain less than half of this, and the remainder is unexplained. That table gives V, J and clone size, and the DNA gave D and trimming. Counted in this sample were about 210,000 clones; 80% of them appeared once. The ten largest clones capture less than 7% of the sample.

Source material: peripheral blood. Recombination joined TRBV6-6 with TRBJ2-1; a stretch of 9 junction bases matches TRBD2. This TCR was recovered from a man aged 55 to 70 with acute or convalescent COVID-19. The DNA sequence follows: TGTGCCAGCAATCTACTAGCGGGTGAGCAGTTCTTC. This gives the protein CASNLLAGEQFF.